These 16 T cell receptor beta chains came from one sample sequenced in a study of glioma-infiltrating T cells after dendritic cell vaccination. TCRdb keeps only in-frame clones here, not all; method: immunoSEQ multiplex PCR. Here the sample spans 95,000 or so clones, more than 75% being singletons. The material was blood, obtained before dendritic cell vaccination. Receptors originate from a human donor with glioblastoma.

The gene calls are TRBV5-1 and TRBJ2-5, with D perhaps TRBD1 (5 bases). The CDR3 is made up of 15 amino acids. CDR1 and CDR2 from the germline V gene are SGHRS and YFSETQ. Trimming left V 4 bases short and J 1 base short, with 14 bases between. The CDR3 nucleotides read TGCGCCAGCAGCCCATTACAGGTGCCCCAAGAGACCCAGTACTTC. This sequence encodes CASSPLQVPQETQYF.

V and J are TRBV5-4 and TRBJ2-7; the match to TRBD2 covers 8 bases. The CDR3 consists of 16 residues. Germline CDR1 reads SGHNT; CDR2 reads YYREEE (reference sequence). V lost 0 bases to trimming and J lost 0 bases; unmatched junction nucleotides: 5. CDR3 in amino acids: CASSLDVLAASYEQYF. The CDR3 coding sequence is TGTGCCAGCAGCTTGGATGTACTAGCGGCCTCCTACGAGCAGTACTTC.

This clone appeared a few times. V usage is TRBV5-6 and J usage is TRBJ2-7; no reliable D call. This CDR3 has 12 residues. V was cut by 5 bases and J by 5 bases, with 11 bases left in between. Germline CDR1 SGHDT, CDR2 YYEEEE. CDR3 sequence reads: CASSSGPHEQYF. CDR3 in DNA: TGTGCCAGCAGTTCCGGTCCCCACGAGCAGTACTTC. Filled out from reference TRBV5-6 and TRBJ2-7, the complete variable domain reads DAGVTQSPTHLIKTRGQQVTLRCSPKSGHDTVSWYQQALGQGPQFIFQYYEEEERQRGNFPDRFSGHQFPNYSSELNVNALLLGDSALYLCASSSGPHEQYFGPGTRLTVT.

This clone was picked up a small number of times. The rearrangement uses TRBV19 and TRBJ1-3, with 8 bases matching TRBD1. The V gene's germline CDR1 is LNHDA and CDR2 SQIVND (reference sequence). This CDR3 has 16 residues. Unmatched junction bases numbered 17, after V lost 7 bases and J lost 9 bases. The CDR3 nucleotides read TGTGCCAGTACCCCCCTGGACAGGGCCGTCGGGAGCACCATATATTTT. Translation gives CASTPLDRAVGSTIYF. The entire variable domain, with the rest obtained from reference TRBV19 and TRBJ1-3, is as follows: DGGITQSPKYLFRKEGQNVTLSCEQNLNHDAMYWYRQDPGQGLRLIYYSQIVNDFQKGDIAEGYSVSREKKESFPLTVTSAQKNPTAFYLCASTPLDRAVGSTIYFGEGSWLTVV.

CDR3 amino acids: CASSLPLSGGHNEQFF. Written as DNA, the CDR3 is TGCGCCAGCAGCCTCCCTTTAAGCGGGGGTCACAATGAGCAGTTCTTC. The chain is built from TRBV5-1 and TRBJ2-1; TRBD2 aligns across 8 bases. Germline loops: CDR1 SGHRS, CDR2 YFSETQ. With 4 bases clipped from V and 5 bases from J, the junction kept 11 bases outside the gene matches. This CDR3 contains 16 residues.

The DNA of the CDR3 is TGTGCCAGCAGCCAGGGGGAGACCCAGTACTTC. Translation: CASSQGETQYF. This chain connects TRBV11-3 to TRBJ2-5, with a possible D match to TRBD1 (6 bases). The CDR3 totals 11 residues. The germline V gene encodes CDR1 SGHNT and CDR2 YENEEA. V was clipped by 5 bases and J by 5 bases, with 6 bases between them. The entire variable domain, with the rest obtained from reference TRBV11-3 and TRBJ2-5, is as follows: EAGVVQSPRYKIIEKKQPVAFWCNPISGHNTLYWYLQNLGQGPELLIRYENEEAVDDSQLPKDRFSAERLKGVDSTLKIQPAELGDSAVYLCASSQGETQYFGPGTRLLVL.

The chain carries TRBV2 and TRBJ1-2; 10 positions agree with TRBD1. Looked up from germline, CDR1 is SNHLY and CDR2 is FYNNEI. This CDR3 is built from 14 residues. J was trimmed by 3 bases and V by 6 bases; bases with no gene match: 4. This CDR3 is CASRGQGPYYGYTF. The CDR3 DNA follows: TGTGCCAGCAGGGGACAGGGGCCCTACTATGGCTACACCTTC. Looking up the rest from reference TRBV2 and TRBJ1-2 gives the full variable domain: EPEVTQTPSHQVTQMGQEVILRCVPISNHLYFYWYRQILGQKVEFLVSFYNNEISEKSEIFDDQFSVERPDGSNFTLKIRSTKLEDSAMYFCASRGQGPYYGYTFGSGTRLTVV.

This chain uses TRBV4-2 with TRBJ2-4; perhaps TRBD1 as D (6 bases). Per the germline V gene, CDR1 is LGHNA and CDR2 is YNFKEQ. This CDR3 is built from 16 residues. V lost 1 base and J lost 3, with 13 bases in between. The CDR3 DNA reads TGTGCCAGCAGCCAAGGGGGTAGCAGGGGCAAAAACATTCAGTACTTC. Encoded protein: CASSQGGSRGKNIQYF.

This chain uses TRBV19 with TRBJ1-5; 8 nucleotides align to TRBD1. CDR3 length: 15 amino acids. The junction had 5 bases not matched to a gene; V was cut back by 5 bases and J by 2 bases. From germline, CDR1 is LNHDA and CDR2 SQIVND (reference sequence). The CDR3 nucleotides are TGTGCCAGTAGTGGACAGGGAGGCGGCAATCAGCCCCAGCATTTT. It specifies CASSGQGGGNQPQHF.

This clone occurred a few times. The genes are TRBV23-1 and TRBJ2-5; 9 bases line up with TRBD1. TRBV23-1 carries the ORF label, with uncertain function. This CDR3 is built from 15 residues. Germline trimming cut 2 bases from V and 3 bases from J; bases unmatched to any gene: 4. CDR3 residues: CASSQGTGGEETQYF. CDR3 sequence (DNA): TGCGCCAGCAGTCAAGGCACAGGGGGCGAAGAGACCCAGTACTTC.

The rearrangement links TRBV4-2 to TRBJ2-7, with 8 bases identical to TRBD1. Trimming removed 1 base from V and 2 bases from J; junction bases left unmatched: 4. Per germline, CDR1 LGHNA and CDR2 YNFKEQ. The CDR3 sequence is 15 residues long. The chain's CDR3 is CASSQGQGTPYEQYF. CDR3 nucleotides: TGTGCCAGCAGCCAAGGACAGGGGACCCCCTACGAGCAGTACTTC.

CDR3 nucleotide sequence: TGTGCTAGTGGTTTGGTACTTGCAGGGACAAGCAATCAGCCCCAGCATTTT. This encodes CASGLVLAGTSNQPQHF. This chain links TRBV12-5 with TRBJ1-5, with D tentatively TRBD1 (6 bases). This CDR3 spans 17 amino acids. Trimming left V 0 bases short and J 1 base short, with 13 bases between. The germline V gene has CDR1 LGHNT and CDR2 FRNRAP.

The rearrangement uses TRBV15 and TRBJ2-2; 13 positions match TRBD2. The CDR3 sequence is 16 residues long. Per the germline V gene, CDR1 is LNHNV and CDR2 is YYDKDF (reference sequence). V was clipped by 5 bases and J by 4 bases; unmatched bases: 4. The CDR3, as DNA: TGTGCCACCAGCGGACTAGCGGGAGTGGTCACCGGGGAGCTGTTTTTT. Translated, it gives CATSGLAGVVTGELFF.

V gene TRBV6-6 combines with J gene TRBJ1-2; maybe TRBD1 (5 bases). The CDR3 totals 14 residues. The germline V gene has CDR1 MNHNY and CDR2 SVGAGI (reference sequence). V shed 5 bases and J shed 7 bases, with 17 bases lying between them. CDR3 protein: CASSTGGGYGGYTF. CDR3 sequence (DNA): TGTGCCAGCAGTACGGGCGGGGGTTATGGTGGCTACACCTTC.

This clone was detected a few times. Here the CDR3 reads CASSLERQGEDNSPLHF. CDR3 in DNA: TGTGCCAGCAGCTTGGAACGACAGGGCGAGGATAATTCACCCCTCCACTTT. The genes are TRBV11-2 and TRBJ1-6; 7 bases line up with TRBD1. This CDR3 has 17 residues. Germline CDR1 reads SGHAT; CDR2 reads FQNNGV. The trim removed 3 bases at V and 5 bases at J, leaving 10 bases unmatched.

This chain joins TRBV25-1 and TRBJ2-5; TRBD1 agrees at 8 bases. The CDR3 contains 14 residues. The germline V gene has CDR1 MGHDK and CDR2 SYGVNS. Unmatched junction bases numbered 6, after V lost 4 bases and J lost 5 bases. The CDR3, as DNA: TGTGCCAGCAGTGGAGACAGGGGAAGCGAGACCCAGTACTTC. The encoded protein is CASSGDRGSETQYF.